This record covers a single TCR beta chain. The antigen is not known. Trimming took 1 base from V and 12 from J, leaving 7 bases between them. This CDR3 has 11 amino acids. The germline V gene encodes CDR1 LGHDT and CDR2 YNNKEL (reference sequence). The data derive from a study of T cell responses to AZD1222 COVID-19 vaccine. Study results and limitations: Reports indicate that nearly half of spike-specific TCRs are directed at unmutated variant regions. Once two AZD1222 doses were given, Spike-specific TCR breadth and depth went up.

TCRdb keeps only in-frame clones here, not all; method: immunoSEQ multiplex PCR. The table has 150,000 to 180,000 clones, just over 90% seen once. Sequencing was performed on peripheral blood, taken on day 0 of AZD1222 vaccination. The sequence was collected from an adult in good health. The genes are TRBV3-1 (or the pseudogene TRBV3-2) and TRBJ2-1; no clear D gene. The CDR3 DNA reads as TGTGCCAGCAGCCAAGGGGTCCTGCAGTTCTTC. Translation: CASSQGVLQFF.